This T cell receptor beta chain was found in a study of hypomethylating agent response in myelodysplastic syndrome (dated by TCRdb to 2020 to 2022). Regarding the research as a whole: Patients were treated with the hypomethylating agents azacitidine (about 75% of the 11) or decitabine (3 of 11). The cohort included about ten male and a couple of female myelodysplastic syndrome patients. TET2 was the most frequent mutation, present in about 45% of the 11 patients. A mean patient age of about 70 +/- 6 years was recorded, and a diploid cytogenetic profile was observed most commonly. Response was defined as complete response or hematologic improvement, and patients meeting neither criterion were classed as non-responders. About six patients responded with complete response or hematologic improvement, and about five patients were non-responders.

T-cell subsets were not sorted, so the analysis was performed on bulk bone marrow. Immunosequencing of the TCR beta CDR3 regions was performed on bone marrow from eleven to twelve myelodysplastic syndrome patients before and after hypomethylating agent therapy. To track the repertoire longitudinally, every patient provided one baseline bone marrow along with two to three bone marrows taken at different post-treatment timepoints. Whole bone marrow served as the source for genomic DNA extraction, with DNA quality checked using TapeStation, NanoDrop OneC and PicoGreen assays. V loses 6 bases of germline sequence and J loses 3 bases, and the interval between the two ends is 12 bases. CDR1 and CDR2, per the germline V gene (reference sequence), are LNHDA and SQIVND. Including the terminal cysteine and phenylalanine, the CDR3 comprises 13 residues. Only CDR3 DNA is held: 39 bases, read in frame from base 1.

Library preparation was by the immunoSEQ multiplex PCR assay. Survey resolution was applied, with two replicates of about 200 ng each being run for a total of around 400 ng of DNA per sample. The hsTCRB kit detected rearranged TCRB sequences in genomic DNA using multiplex PCR primers targeting V and J genes. The first PCR used the QIAGEN Multiplex PCR Kit for about 31 cycles to amplify the CDR3 region. Sample barcodes and Illumina adapters were attached to each replicate during a second PCR lasting around 8 cycles. Pooled libraries were quantified with a QuantStudio 6 and the KAPA library quantification kit. Approximately 16 pM of pooled libraries was sequenced on an Illumina MiSeq using 156-cycle single-end reads and a 15-cycle index read. As for how the authors treated the data: VDJdb annotation flagged about 1.7% of 150,000 to 200,000 unique clonotypes as previously reported viral-epitope-specific. The immunoSEQ Data Assistant and immunoSEQ Analyzer converted raw reads into normalized, annotated TCRB repertoires. Clonotypes were analyzed with the immunarch R package version 0.6.5 and BioAnalyzer. Before richness was estimated, every repertoire was downsampled to match the clone count of the smallest repertoire. Clonotypes were classified as expanded, contracted or novel by Fisher's exact tests, with novel defined as zero frequency before treatment. Significantly changed CDR3 beta sequences were clustered with GLIPH2 at simulation_depth=1000 and kmer_min_depth=3, and CDR3s shorter than five residues were left out. TCRdb took this table from immuneACCESS and kept in-frame rearrangements with V and J called. Such tables lack part of the clones; where checked against another copy, unresolved V genes explain under half of the gap, and the rest is unexplained. V and J calls and clone size are given by that table; D and trimming were obtained from the DNA. The sample contains just over 3,000 clones, more than 85% of them found a single time. The top ten clonotypes cover roughly 19% of the sample.

This clone was recorded a few times. Its antigen target is currently unknown. The record has no base qualities; no much larger clone is one base away. General study outcomes and caveats: Healthy control donors were not age-matched to MDS patients, which could have impacted the MDS versus healthy comparison. Only 10 to 12 patients were analyzed, so the study cohort was small. Novel clonotypes emerged more often in responders, while non-responders showed more contracted clonotypes after treatment. After treatment with a hypomethylating agent, no significant changes in richness, rarefaction diversity or clonality were seen, whether all patients were considered together or each response group separately. The shared GLIPH2 clusters might recognize novel MDS antigens, but this possibility was not confirmed and requires experimental validation.

The chain is encoded by TRBV19 joined to TRBJ2-7; TRBD1 could be the D gene, as 7 bases match. The material was bone marrow, obtained before or after starting hypomethylating agent treatment for myelodysplastic syndrome (not recorded which). The TCR was taken from a human donor with myelodysplastic syndrome. CDR3 sequence: CASSRQGGYEQYF. The DNA sequence follows: TGTGCCAGTAGCCGACAGGGAGGCTACGAGCAGTACTTC.